These T cell receptor beta chains were read from a single sample in a study of T cell responses to AZD1222 COVID-19 vaccine. The repertoire was sequenced with immunoSEQ multiplex PCR; TCRdb's copy has only in-frame clones and lacks some. This sample has 150,000 or so clones, with almost 95% found just once. The input for sequencing was peripheral blood, taken 28 days after the second AZD1222 dose. The source is an adult who received the AZD1222 COVID-19 vaccine. Each CDR3 is given with its conserved first and last residue. D genes are given only for firm matches. Clone size appears in some rows only: once, few, many, or a class for an expanded clone.

clone_size	v_call	d_call	j_call	cdr3_aa	cdr3_nt
.	TRBV7-9	.	TRBJ2-7	CASSLGRTSYEQYF	TGTGCCAGCAGCTTAGGCAGGACCTCCTACGAGCAGTACTTC
.	TRBV7-2	TRBD1	TRBJ2-7	CASSSGTGSYEQYF	TGTGCCAGCAGTTCCGGGACAGGGTCCTACGAGCAGTACTTC
.	TRBV19	TRBD2	TRBJ2-3	CASSIRLAGGPSDTQYF	TGTGCCAGTAGTATCCGACTAGCGGGAGGGCCATCAGATACGCAGTATTTT
.	TRBV29-1	TRBD1	TRBJ1-5	CSGQGRHQPQHF	TGCAGCGGACAGGGGAGGCATCAGCCCCAGCATTTT
.	TRBV24-1	.	TRBJ2-2	CATGSGFSTGELFF	TGTGCCACCGGGAGCGGGTTTTCTACCGGGGAGCTGTTTTTT
.	TRBV4-1	.	TRBJ1-2	CASSQEGISYTF	TGCGCCAGCAGCCAAGAGGGGATCAGCTACACCTTC
.	TRBV6-5	.	TRBJ2-5	CASRHDRVQETQYF	TGTGCCAGCAGGCACGACAGAGTCCAAGAGACCCAGTACTTC
.	TRBV28	.	TRBJ1-3	CASSSTDFRSGNTIYF	TGTGCCAGCAGTTCCACCGACTTCCGCTCTGGAAACACCATATATTTT
.	TRBV28	.	TRBJ1-5	CASKDIYQPQHF	TGTGCCAGCAAGGACATCTACCAGCCCCAGCATTTT
.	TRBV28	TRBD1	TRBJ1-6	CASWGQSNSPLHF	TGTGCCAGCTGGGGACAGAGTAATTCACCCCTCCACTTT
.	TRBV7-9	.	TRBJ1-1	CASSLDGAYTEAFF	TGTGCCAGCAGCTTAGATGGGGCCTACACTGAAGCTTTCTTT
few	TRBV6-4	.	TRBJ2-7	CASSKTRRRGYEQYF	TGTGCCAGCAGTAAGACTAGAAGAAGGGGATACGAGCAGTACTTC
.	TRBV28	.	TRBJ1-5	CASSSFNQPQHF	TGTGCCAGCAGTTCATTTAATCAGCCCCAGCATTTT
.	TRBV28	TRBD1	TRBJ1-1	CASETGGAEDTEAFF	TGTGCCAGCGAGACAGGGGGCGCAGAGGACACTGAAGCTTTCTTT
.	TRBV28	.	TRBJ1-5	CASSLAGGDSNQPQHF	TGTGCCAGCAGCCTCGCGGGGGGAGATAGCAATCAGCCCCAGCATTTT
.	TRBV15	.	TRBJ1-1	CATSRTLSLNTEAFF	TGTGCCACCAGCAGGACGTTAAGCTTGAACACTGAAGCTTTCTTT
.	TRBV3-1/TRBV3-2	TRBD1	TRBJ1-2	CASSQEWGRQGVGGYTF	TGTGCCAGCAGCCAAGAATGGGGCCGACAGGGAGTCGGAGGCTACACCTTC
.	TRBV5-1	TRBD1	TRBJ2-1	CASSPQDRGGYNEQFF	TGCGCCAGCAGTCCCCAAGACAGGGGCGGCTACAATGAGCAGTTCTTC
few	TRBV28	.	TRBJ1-5	CASSLVAGHQPQHF	TGTGCCAGCAGTTTAGTGGCAGGCCATCAGCCCCAGCATTTT
.	TRBV7-9	TRBD2	TRBJ2-1	CASSSSGRGYNEQFF	TGTGCCAGCAGCTCTAGCGGGAGGGGATACAATGAGCAGTTCTTC
.	TRBV29-1	.	TRBJ1-1	CSVEFAFLNTEAFF	TGCAGCGTTGAATTCGCATTTCTGAACACTGAAGCTTTCTTT
.	TRBV27	TRBD1	TRBJ2-7	CASSLSTGGGEQYF	TGTGCCAGCAGTTTATCTACAGGGGGCGGCGAGCAGTACTTC
.	TRBV7-9	.	TRBJ1-2	CASSSSSALPIYGYTF	TGTGCCAGCAGCTCCTCTTCGGCCCTTCCGATATATGGCTACACCTTC
.	TRBV28	.	TRBJ1-4	CASRKTGLEKLFF	TGTGCCAGCAGAAAAACGGGACTCGAAAAACTGTTTTTT
.	TRBV6-5	TRBD1	TRBJ2-2	CASSYSTGAYTGELFF	TGTGCCAGCAGTTACTCGACAGGGGCATACACCGGGGAGCTGTTTTTT